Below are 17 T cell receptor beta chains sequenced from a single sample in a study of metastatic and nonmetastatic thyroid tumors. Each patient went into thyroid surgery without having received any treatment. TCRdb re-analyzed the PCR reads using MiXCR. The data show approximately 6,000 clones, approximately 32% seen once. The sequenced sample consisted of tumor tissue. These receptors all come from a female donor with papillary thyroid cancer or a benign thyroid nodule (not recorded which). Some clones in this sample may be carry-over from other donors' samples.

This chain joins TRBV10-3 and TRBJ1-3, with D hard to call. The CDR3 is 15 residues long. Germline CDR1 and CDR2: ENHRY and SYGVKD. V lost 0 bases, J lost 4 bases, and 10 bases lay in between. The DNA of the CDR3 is TGTGCCATCAGTGAGTCGGCGTCAGCCGGAAACACCATATATTTT. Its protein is CAISESASAGNTIYF.

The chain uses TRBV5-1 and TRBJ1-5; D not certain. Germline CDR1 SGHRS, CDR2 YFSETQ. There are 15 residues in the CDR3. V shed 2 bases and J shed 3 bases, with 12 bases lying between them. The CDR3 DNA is TGCGCCAGCAGCTTTGACGGGGTCCCCAATCAGCCCCAGCATTTT. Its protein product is CASSFDGVPNQPQHF.

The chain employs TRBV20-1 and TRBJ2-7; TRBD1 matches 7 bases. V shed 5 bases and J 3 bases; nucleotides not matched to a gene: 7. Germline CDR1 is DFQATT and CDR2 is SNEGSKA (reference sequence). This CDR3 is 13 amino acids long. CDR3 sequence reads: CSASRGLGYEQYF. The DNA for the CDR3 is TGCAGTGCTTCTAGGGGGCTTGGCTACGAGCAGTACTTC.

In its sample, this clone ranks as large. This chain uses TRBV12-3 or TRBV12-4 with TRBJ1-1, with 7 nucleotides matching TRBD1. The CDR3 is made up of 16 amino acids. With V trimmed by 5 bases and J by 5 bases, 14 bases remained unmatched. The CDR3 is CASSVRQGGAGTEAFF. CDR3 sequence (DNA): TGTGCCAGCAGTGTTAGACAGGGAGGTGCGGGAACTGAAGCTTTCTTT.

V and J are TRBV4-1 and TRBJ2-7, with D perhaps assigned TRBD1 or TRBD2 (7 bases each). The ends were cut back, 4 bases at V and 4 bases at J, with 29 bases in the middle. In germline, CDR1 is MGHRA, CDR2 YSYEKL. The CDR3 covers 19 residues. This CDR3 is CASSLFPIVGGGGIYEQYF. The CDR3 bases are TGCGCCAGCAGCCTATTCCCAATTGTGGGAGGGGGCGGAATATACGAGCAGTACTTC.

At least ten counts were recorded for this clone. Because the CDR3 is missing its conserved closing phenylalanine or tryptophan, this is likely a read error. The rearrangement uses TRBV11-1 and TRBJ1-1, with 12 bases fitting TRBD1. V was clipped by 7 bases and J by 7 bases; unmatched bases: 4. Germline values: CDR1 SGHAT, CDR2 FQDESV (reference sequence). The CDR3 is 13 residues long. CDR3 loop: CASMGQGAGEAFI. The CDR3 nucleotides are TGTGCCAGCATGGGACAGGGGGCAGGTGAAGCTTTCATT.

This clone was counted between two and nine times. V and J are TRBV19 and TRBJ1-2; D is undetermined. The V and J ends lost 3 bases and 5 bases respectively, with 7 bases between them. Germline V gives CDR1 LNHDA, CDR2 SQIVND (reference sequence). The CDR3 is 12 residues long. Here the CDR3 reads CASSMSGYGYTF. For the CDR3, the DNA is TGTGCCAGTAGTATGTCGGGGTATGGCTACACCTTC.

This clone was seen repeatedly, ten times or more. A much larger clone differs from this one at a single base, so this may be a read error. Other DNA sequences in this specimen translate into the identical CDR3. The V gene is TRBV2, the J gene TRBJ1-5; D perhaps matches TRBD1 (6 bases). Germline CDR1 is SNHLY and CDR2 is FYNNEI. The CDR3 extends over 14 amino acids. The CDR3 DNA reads TGTGCCAGCAACGGTAACGGGGGCAATCGGCCCCAGCATTTT. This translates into CASNGNGGNRPQHF.

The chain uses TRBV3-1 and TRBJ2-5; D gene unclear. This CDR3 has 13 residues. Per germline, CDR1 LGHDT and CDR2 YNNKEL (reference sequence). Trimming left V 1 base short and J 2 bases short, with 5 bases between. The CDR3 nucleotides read TGTGCCAGCAGCCAAGGCCAGCAAGAGACCCAGTACTTC. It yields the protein CASSQGQQETQYF.

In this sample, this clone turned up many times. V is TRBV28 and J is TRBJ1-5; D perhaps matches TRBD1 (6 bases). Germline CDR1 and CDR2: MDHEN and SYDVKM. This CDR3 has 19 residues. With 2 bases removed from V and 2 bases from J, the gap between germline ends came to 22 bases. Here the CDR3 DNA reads TGTGCCAGCAGTTTAGTCCACAGGGATCTCAGTAGGGGCAATCAGCCCCAGCATTTT. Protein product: CASSLVHRDLSRGNQPQHF.

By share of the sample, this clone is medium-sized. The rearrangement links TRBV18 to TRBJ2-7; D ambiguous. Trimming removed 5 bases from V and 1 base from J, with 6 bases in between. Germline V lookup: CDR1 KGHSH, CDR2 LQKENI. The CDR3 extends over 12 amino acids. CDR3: CASSIGSYEQYF. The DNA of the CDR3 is TGTGCCAGCTCAATCGGGTCCTACGAGCAGTACTTC. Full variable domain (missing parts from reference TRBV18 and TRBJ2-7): NAGVMQNPRHLVRRRGQEARLRCSPMKGHSHVYWYRQLPEEGLKFMVYLQKENIIDESGMPKERFSAEFPKEGPSILRIQQVVRGDSAAYFCASSIGSYEQYFGPGTRLTVT.

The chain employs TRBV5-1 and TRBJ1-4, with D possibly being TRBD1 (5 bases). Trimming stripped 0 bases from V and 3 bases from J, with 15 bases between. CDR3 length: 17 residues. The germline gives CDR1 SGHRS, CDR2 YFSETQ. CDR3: CASSLGRGDRANEKLFF. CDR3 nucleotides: TGCGCCAGCAGCTTGGGCCGGGGGGATCGAGCTAATGAAAAACTGTTTTTT.

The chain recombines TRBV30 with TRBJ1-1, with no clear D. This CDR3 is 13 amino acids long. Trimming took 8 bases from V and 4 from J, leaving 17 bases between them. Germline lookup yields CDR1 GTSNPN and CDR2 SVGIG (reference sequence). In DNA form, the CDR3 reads TGTGCCACACACGTACCCCGTTTCACTGAAGCTTTCTTT. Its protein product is CATHVPRFTEAFF.

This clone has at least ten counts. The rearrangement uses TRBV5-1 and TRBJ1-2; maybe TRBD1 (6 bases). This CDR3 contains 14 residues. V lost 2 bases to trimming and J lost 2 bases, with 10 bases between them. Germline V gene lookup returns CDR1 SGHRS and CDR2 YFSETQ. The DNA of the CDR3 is TGCGCCAGCAGCTTAGGGGGTGAGAACTATGGCTACACCTTC. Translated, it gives CASSLGGENYGYTF.

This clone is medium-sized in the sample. The CDR3 loop is CASNGGTGYTEAFF. In DNA, the CDR3 is TGTGCCAGCAACGGCGGAACGGGGTACACTGAAGCTTTCTTT. The chain joins TRBV25-1 to TRBJ1-1; D not certain. Between the trimmed V and J ends, which lost 7 bases and 3 bases, there was a span of 15 bases. The germline V gene has CDR1 MGHDK and CDR2 SYGVNS. The CDR3 is 14 amino acids.

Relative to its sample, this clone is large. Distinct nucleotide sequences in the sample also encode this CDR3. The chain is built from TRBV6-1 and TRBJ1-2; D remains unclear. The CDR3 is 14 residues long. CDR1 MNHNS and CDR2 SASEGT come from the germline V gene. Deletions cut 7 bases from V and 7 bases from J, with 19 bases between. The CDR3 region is CASTPPGGIRGYTF. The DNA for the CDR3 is TGTGCCAGCACCCCCCCGGGAGGGATCCGTGGCTACACCTTC.

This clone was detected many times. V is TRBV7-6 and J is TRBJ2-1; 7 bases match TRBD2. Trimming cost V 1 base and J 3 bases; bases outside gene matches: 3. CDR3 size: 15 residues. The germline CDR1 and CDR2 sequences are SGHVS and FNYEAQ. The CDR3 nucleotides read TGTGCCAGCAGCTTAGTAGCTAGCGGCTACAATGAGCAGTTCTTC. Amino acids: CASSLVASGYNEQFF.